Each of the 20 T cell receptor beta chains below was sequenced from the same sample in a study of blood T cell repertoires in COVID-19. Method: immunoSEQ multiplex PCR; TCRdb's copy keeps in-frame clones and lacks some. This sample has just over 150,000 clones; over 80% occur once, and the top ten carry around 4.6%. Input material: peripheral blood. These TCRs come from a woman aged 45-65 years with acute or convalescent COVID-19.

This rearrangement joins TRBV5-6 to TRBJ2-3, with 10 bases identical to TRBD2. Unmatched junction bases numbered 6, after V lost 1 base and J lost 4 bases. The V gene's germline CDR1 is SGHDT and CDR2 YYEEEE. This CDR3 is 16 amino acids long. The CDR3 protein is CASSLFASGRSDTQYF. As DNA, the CDR3 is TGTGCCAGCAGCTTGTTCGCTAGCGGGAGATCAGATACGCAGTATTTT.

V is TRBV3-1 (or the pseudogene TRBV3-2) and J is TRBJ2-1; 9 bases fit TRBD1. J was trimmed by 1 base and V by 4 bases; bases with no gene match: 14. Germline lookup yields CDR1 LGHDT and CDR2 YNNKEL (reference sequence). The CDR3 totals 19 residues. The CDR3, as DNA: TGTGCCAGCAGCCGGGAGGGACAGGGCCACTTTATGTCCTACAATGAGCAGTTCTTC. Amino acid sequence: CASSREGQGHFMSYNEQFF.

V gene TRBV28 combines with J gene TRBJ2-5; TRBD1 might be the D (5 bases). The CDR3 runs 12 residues. CDR1 and CDR2 from the germline V gene are MDHEN and SYDVKM. Trimming left V 4 bases short and J 7 bases short, with 10 bases between. CDR3: CASSYAQGTQYF. The DNA of the CDR3 is TGTGCCAGCAGTTATGCCCAGGGGACCCAGTACTTC.

The chain is built from TRBV5-1 and TRBJ1-1; D possibly corresponds to TRBD1 (6 bases). The CDR3 loop spans 15 amino acids. V was clipped by 1 base and J by 6 bases, with 16 bases between them. Germline-derived CDR1 and CDR2 are SGHRS and YFSETQ. CDR3 DNA: TGCGCCAGCAGCTTGTATCGGGACAAGCGTGCTGAAGCTTTCTTT. This translates into CASSLYRDKRAEAFF. The whole variable domain, filled in from reference TRBV5-1 and TRBJ1-1, reads KAGVTQTPRYLIKTRGQQVTLSCSPISGHRSVSWYQQTPGQGLQFLFEYFSETQRNKGNFPGRFSGRQFSNSRSEMNVSTLELGDSALYLCASSLYRDKRAEAFFGQGTRLTVV.

This chain uses TRBV19 with TRBJ2-1, with 12 bases that match TRBD2. The V gene's germline CDR1 is LNHDA and CDR2 SQIVND (reference sequence). The CDR3 runs 15 residues. V was clipped by 4 bases and J by 2 bases; unmatched bases: 0. The CDR3 DNA sequence: TGTGCCAGTAGTACTAGCGGGGGGGCCTACAATGAGCAGTTCTTC. Translated, it gives CASSTSGGAYNEQFF. Drawing the rest from reference TRBV19 and TRBJ2-1, the complete variable domain is DGGITQSPKYLFRKEGQNVTLSCEQNLNHDAMYWYRQDPGQGLRLIYYSQIVNDFQKGDIAEGYSVSREKKESFPLTVTSAQKNPTAFYLCASSTSGGAYNEQFFGPGTRLTVL.

The chain carries TRBV18 and TRBJ2-7; D call uncertain. CDR1 is KGHSH and CDR2 is LQKENI in the germline V gene. The CDR3 is made up of 12 amino acids. Trimming took off 1 base at V and 3 bases at J, with 4 bases between the two ends. The CDR3 nucleotides are TGTGCCAGCTCACCACTGAGCTACGAGCAGTACTTC. Protein sequence: CASSPLSYEQYF. The full variable domain, rest sourced from reference TRBV18 and TRBJ2-7, is NAGVMQNPRHLVRRRGQEARLRCSPMKGHSHVYWYRQLPEEGLKFMVYLQKENIIDESGMPKERFSAEFPKEGPSILRIQQVVRGDSAAYFCASSPLSYEQYFGPGTRLTVT.

This rearrangement joins TRBV19 to TRBJ2-3; 10 nucleotides agree with TRBD2. V shed 10 bases, J shed 3 bases, and the junction held 4 bases outside the gene matches. Germline lookup yields CDR1 LNHDA and CDR2 SQIVND (reference sequence). This CDR3 has 13 residues. In nucleotides, the CDR3 is TGTGCCACCTCTAGCGGGAGAACAGATACGCAGTATTTT. Protein sequence: CATSSGRTDTQYF.

J is TRBJ1-2 and V is TRBV4-3; no clear D gene. This CDR3 is built from 14 residues. V shed 1 base and J shed 4 bases, with 10 bases lying between them. The germline gives CDR1 LGHNA, CDR2 YSLEER. The DNA of the CDR3 is TGCGCCAGCAGCCAAGCTGCAGCGCGCTATGGCTACACCTTC. This gives the protein CASSQAAARYGYTF.

The V call is TRBV7-2, the J call TRBJ2-5, with a possible D match to TRBD2 (5 bases). The V gene lost 5 bases and the J gene lost 7 bases, with 20 bases spanning the gap. This CDR3 region has 15 residues. CDR1 and CDR2 (germline): SGHTA, FQGNSA. In DNA form, the CDR3 reads TGTGCCAGCAGCCAATCATCGACCCCCCGGGGGACCCAGTACTTC. It encodes CASSQSSTPRGTQYF.

The CDR3 DNA sequence: TGTGCCAGCAGTTTAAAGCATCCAAACATTCAGTACTTC. Encoded protein: CASSLKHPNIQYF. This rearrangement joins TRBV28 to TRBJ2-4; D remains unclear. Germline assignment: CDR1 MDHEN and CDR2 SYDVKM. V was trimmed by 2 bases and J by 6 bases, leaving 8 bases between them. The CDR3 spans 13 residues.

CDR3 nucleotides: TGTGCCAGCTCAGGGGCCTACGAGCAGTACTTC. Residues: CASSGAYEQYF. V usage is TRBV11-2 and J usage is TRBJ2-7; D is perhaps TRBD1 (6 bases). The CDR3 runs to 11 residues. From germline, CDR1 is SGHAT and CDR2 FQNNGV. V was shortened by 8 bases and J by 2 bases, with 7 bases between the two germline ends.

The CDR3 region has the DNA TGTGCCAGCACCCCCGAGGTGATCTATGGCTACACCTTC. Translation: CASTPEVIYGYTF. V usage is TRBV2 and J usage is TRBJ1-2; D remains ambiguous. Germline V gives CDR1 SNHLY, CDR2 FYNNEI. V shed 7 bases and J shed 4 bases, with 13 bases lying between them. This CDR3 has 13 residues.

The chain's CDR3 is CASSQDRARNEQFF. CDR3 sequence (DNA): TGTGCCAGCTCACAGGACAGGGCAAGGAATGAGCAGTTCTTC. The chain employs TRBV18 and TRBJ2-1, with 8 bases that match TRBD1. The V gene's germline CDR1 is KGHSH and CDR2 LQKENI. The CDR3 consists of 14 residues. V dropped 4 bases and J dropped 7; count of bases not matched to a gene: 6.

V and J are TRBV6-4 and TRBJ1-2; 7 bases align to TRBD1. This CDR3 has 14 residues. V dropped 6 bases and J dropped 7; count of bases not matched to a gene: 11. Germline assignment: CDR1 MRHNA and CDR2 SNTAGT. The DNA for the CDR3 is TGTGCCAGCAGGGACGGGACAGTTCCCGGTGGCTACACCTTC. Residues: CASRDGTVPGGYTF.

J is TRBJ1-2 and V is TRBV29-1; 7 bases are shared with TRBD1. The J segment lost 3 bases and the V segment lost 7 bases, leaving 2 bases of the junction unmatched. Germline V CDR1 and CDR2: SQVTM, ANQGSEA. CDR3 length: 11 amino acids. CDR3 DNA sequence: TGCAGCGCAGGACAGGACTATGGCTACACCTTC. This translates into CSAGQDYGYTF.

The rearrangement links TRBV29-1 to TRBJ2-2; 8 bases match TRBD1. In germline, CDR1 is SQVTM, CDR2 ANQGSEA. There are 12 residues in the CDR3. Trimming at V came to 6 bases and at J to 6 bases, leaving 3 bases not matched to a gene. The CDR3 loop reads CSVRQGPGELFF. In DNA form, the CDR3 reads TGCAGCGTGCGACAGGGGCCCGGGGAGCTGTTTTTT.

The rearrangement uses TRBV7-9 and TRBJ2-7, with a tentative D call TRBD1 (5 bases). Germline CDR1 reads SEHNR; CDR2 reads FQNEAQ (reference sequence). The length of the CDR3 is 16 residues. Deletions cut 1 base from V and 2 bases from J, with 15 bases between. The CDR3 loop reads CASSLGVGGQAYEQYF. As DNA, the CDR3 is TGTGCCAGCAGCTTAGGCGTCGGCGGACAAGCCTACGAGCAGTACTTC.

This chain uses TRBV29-1 with TRBJ1-1; TRBD1 aligns across 9 bases. The CDR3 covers 17 residues. Germline CDR1 SQVTM, CDR2 ANQGSEA. J was trimmed by 4 bases and V by 4 bases; bases with no gene match: 16. This CDR3 is CSVGWSDRGTGLTEAFF. CDR3 nucleotide sequence: TGCAGCGTTGGATGGTCGGACAGGGGAACGGGACTCACTGAAGCTTTCTTT. Full variable domain (rest looked up from reference TRBV29-1 and TRBJ1-1): SAVISQKPSRDICQRGTSLTIQCQVDSQVTMMFWYRQQPGQSLTLIATANQGSEATYESGFVIDKFPISRPNLTFSTLTVSNMSPEDSSIYLCSVGWSDRGTGLTEAFFGQGTRLTVV.

V gene TRBV20-1 combines with J gene TRBJ2-7; D unresolved. The CDR3 spans 15 residues. CDR1 and CDR2 (germline): DFQATT, SNEGSKA (reference sequence). V shed 3 bases and J shed 5 bases, with 20 bases lying between them. CDR3 in amino acids: CSASARVGRSDEQYF. CDR3 nucleotides: TGCAGTGCTAGTGCCCGGGTAGGCCGGTCCGACGAGCAGTACTTC.

The chain recombines TRBV3-1 (or the pseudogene TRBV3-2) with TRBJ2-2, with 14 bases that match TRBD2. The germline V gene encodes CDR1 LGHDT and CDR2 YNNKEL (reference sequence). V shed 3 bases and J 4 bases; nucleotides not matched to a gene: 4. CDR3 length: 17 residues. The CDR3, as DNA: TGTGCCAGCAGCCATTGGGGGACTAGCGGGGGCACCGGGGAGCTGTTTTTT. This codes for CASSHWGTSGGTGELFF.